Following are 5 T cell receptor beta chains from one sample sequenced in a study of T cell changes during pregnancy in multiple sclerosis (dated by TCRdb to the late 2010s). The library came from the immunoSEQ multiplex PCR assay. Held by TCRdb, this immuneACCESS table contains in-frame sequences only and omits some clones. Under half of the omission traces to an unresolved V gene where checked; the cause of the rest is unknown. The sample table shows 50,000 to 60,000 clones, and around 92% are seen once. The ten largest clones capture about 0.18% of the sample. Sequenced here: CD4+ T cells from peripheral blood mononuclear cells, sampled after pregnancy. The receptors shown here come from a female donor in good health, enrolled as a control in a pregnancy study.

The chain is built from TRBV6-1 and TRBJ2-5; 7 positions match TRBD1. After removal of 4 bases from V and 3 bases from J, the junction contained 2 bases not matched to a gene. CDR3 length: 13 residues. Germline V gene lookup returns CDR1 MNHNS and CDR2 SASEGT. The CDR3 DNA follows: TGTGCCAGCAGTGGGGACAGAAAAGAGACCCAGTACTTC. It translates to CASSGDRKETQYF.

The chain uses TRBV19 and TRBJ2-1; D might be TRBD2 (6 bases). V lost 6 bases to trimming and J lost 5 bases, with 20 bases between them. Germline CDR1 and CDR2: LNHDA and SQIVND (reference sequence). The CDR3 covers 16 residues. CDR3 DNA sequence: TGTGCCAGTAGAGACCTCGGAGGGAAGGTCGACAATGAGCAGTTCTTC. Translation: CASRDLGGKVDNEQFF.

This chain uses TRBV7-2 with TRBJ1-5; D may be TRBD1 (5 bases). The CDR3 consists of 14 residues. V was pared by 3 bases and J by 6 bases, with 12 bases between. Germline V gene data show CDR1 as SGHTA and CDR2 as FQGNSA. The CDR3 DNA reads as TGTGCCAGCAGCTTGGCTTCCGGGGGTCAGCCCCAGCATTTT. Its translation is CASSLASGGQPQHF.

The V and J genes are TRBV5-5 and TRBJ2-1, with 10 nucleotides matching TRBD2. The germline V gene has CDR1 SGHKS and CDR2 YYEKEE (reference sequence). J was trimmed by 4 bases and V by 3 bases; bases with no gene match: 4. CDR3 size: 15 residues. The CDR3 coding sequence is TGTGCCAGCAGCTCTCCGGGACTAGCGTACAATGAGCAGTTCTTC. This translates into CASSSPGLAYNEQFF. The full variable domain, in which reference TRBV5-5 and TRBJ2-1 provide the parts outside the CDR3, is DAGVTQSPTHLIKTRGQQVTLRCSPISGHKSVSWYQQVLGQGPQFIFQYYEKEERGRGNFPDRFSARQFPNYSSELNVNALLLGDSALYLCASSSPGLAYNEQFFGPGTRLTVL.

CDR3 nucleotide sequence: TGTGCCAGCAGTTTAGGGAACCCTAGAGGGTACTCTGGAAACACCATATATTTT. Amino acid sequence: CASSLGNPRGYSGNTIYF. The V call is TRBV27, the J call TRBJ1-3; D is ambiguous. The CDR3 is made up of 18 amino acids. Germline CDR1 and CDR2: MNHEY and SMNVEV (reference sequence). Trimming shortened V by 2 bases and J by 0 bases, and 17 bases separated the two germline ends.